One and the same sample provided the 15 T cell receptor beta chains below, sequenced in a study of RUNX1 and TCR beta rearrangement in T-cell leukemia. TCR beta DJ and VDJ rearrangements were read by next generation amplicon sequencing. TCRdb reanalysed the PCR reads using MiXCR and keeps one entry per CDR3 protein. The repertoire holds under 250 distinct CDR3 sequences, with roughly 30% as singletons. Sequenced: blood. These receptors all stem from a female donor with T-cell acute lymphoblastic leukemia.

There are a few counts of this clonotype. The chain is built from TRBV6-2 or TRBV6-3 and TRBJ2-1, with D possibly being TRBD1 (7 bases). The CDR3 is 16 amino acids. CDR1 and CDR2 from the germline V gene are MNHEY and SVGEGT. V dropped 6 bases and J dropped 3 bases, with 18 bases sitting between them. The CDR3 DNA reads TGTGCCAGCAGACCCAGGGGGGACATTTTCTACAATGAGCAGTTCTTC. Protein sequence: CASRPRGDIFYNEQFF.

Turning to this clonotype: This could be a read error, since a much larger clone is one nucleotide away. V is TRBV6-1 and J is TRBJ1-1; D ambiguous. The germline gives CDR1 MNHNS, CDR2 SASEGT. V was cut by 0 bases and J by 5 bases, with 16 bases left in between. This CDR3 is built from 16 residues. The CDR3, as DNA: TGTGCCAGCAGTGAAGCAGAGTCAGAGGGAGGGACTGAAGCTTTCTTT. Translated, it gives CASSEAESEGGTEAFF.

The rearrangement joins TRBV4-2 to TRBJ2-7; weak D call: TRBD1 (6 bases). With 0 bases removed from V and 2 bases from J, the gap between germline ends came to 17 bases. In germline, CDR1 is LGHNA, CDR2 YNFKEQ. This CDR3 has 17 amino acids. In DNA form, the CDR3 reads TGTGCCAGCAGCCAAGATTATAGGCAGGGGCGTCCCTACGAGCAGTACTTC. This translates into CASSQDYRQGRPYEQYF.

This clonotype has a handful of counts. This chain links TRBV6-6 with TRBJ1-2; TRBD1 is a possible D gene (6 bases). V lost 2 bases and J 5 bases, leaving 15 bases between the germline ends. There are 15 residues in the CDR3. CDR1 and CDR2 (germline): MNHNY, SVGAGI (reference sequence). The CDR3 sequence is CASSYGGSSIYGYTF. The CDR3 DNA reads TGTGCCAGCAGTTACGGGGGCAGCAGCATATATGGCTACACCTTC.

This clonotype ranks as medium-sized (0.01 to 0.1%). The chain links TRBV9 to TRBJ2-7; no firm D call. V was pared by 0 bases and J by 2 bases, with 12 bases between. CDR3 length: 15 amino acids. CDR1 is SGDLS, CDR2 YYNGEE, per germline. The CDR3 reads CASSVAAGNPYEQYF. The CDR3 bases are TGTGCCAGCAGCGTAGCCGCTGGCAACCCCTACGAGCAGTACTTC.

This chain connects TRBV3-1 to TRBJ1-1; 10 bases map to TRBD1. The trim removed 4 bases at V and 5 bases at J, leaving 4 bases unmatched. The V gene's germline CDR1 is LGHDT and CDR2 YNNKEL (reference sequence). This CDR3 spans 14 amino acids. The DNA of the CDR3 is TGTGCCAGCAGCCTTTGGACAGGGGGTACTGAAGCTTTCTTT. Translating gives CASSLWTGGTEAFF. The whole variable domain, remainder taken from reference TRBV3-1 and TRBJ1-1, is DTAVSQTPKYLVTQMGNDKSIKCEQNLGHDTMYWYKQDSKKFLKIMFSYNNKELIINETVPNRFSPKSPDKAHLNLHINSLELGDSAVYFCASSLWTGGTEAFFGQGTRLTVV.

This clonotype is large (0.1 to 1%) by share. The chain couples TRBV5-6 to TRBJ2-7; D gene ambiguous. V lost 3 bases and J lost 7, with 20 bases in between. The germline V gene encodes CDR1 SGHDT and CDR2 YYEEEE. This CDR3 comprises 15 residues. CDR3 protein: CASSSFYSDQWEQYF. CDR3 nucleotide sequence: TGTGCCAGCAGCTCATTTTACAGCGACCAGTGGGAGCAGTACTTC.

This clonotype is judged medium-sized. The chain uses TRBV7-9 and TRBJ1-1; 7 bases map to TRBD1. V lost 4 bases, J lost 3 bases, and 5 bases stayed unmatched. The CDR3 is 14 amino acids. Germline CDR1 is SEHNR and CDR2 is FQNEAQ (reference sequence). The DNA of the CDR3 is TGTGCCAGCAGCTCACAGGGGACTGACACTGAAGCTTTCTTT. Residues: CASSSQGTDTEAFF.

With regard to this clonotype: A read error is possible here, since a much larger clone lies one base away. The chain links TRBV6-1 to TRBJ1-5; maybe TRBD1 (5 bases). The germline gives CDR1 MNHNS, CDR2 SASEGT. Trimming stripped 3 bases from V and 2 bases from J, with 14 bases between. The CDR3 runs 16 residues. The CDR3 coding sequence is TGTGCCAGCAGTGATAACCGGGGCGTGGGCAATCAGCCCCAGCATTTT. It codes for CASSDNRGVGNQPQHF.

This clonotype counts as medium-sized (0.01 to 0.1%). The rearrangement uses TRBV4-3 and TRBJ1-6, with 7 bases identical to TRBD1. The V segment lost 2 bases and the J segment 10 bases; nucleotides outside the gene matches: 5. Germline V gives CDR1 LGHNA, CDR2 YSLEER. This CDR3 is built from 14 residues. Here the CDR3 DNA reads TGCGCCAGCAGCCAACTTGACAGGGACTCACCCCTCCACTTT. Translation: CASSQLDRDSPLHF.

This clonotype is large. This sequence joins TRBV11-3 and TRBJ2-7; 11 bases are a match to TRBD1. Germline V gene lookup returns CDR1 SGHNT and CDR2 YENEEA. This CDR3 is 14 amino acids long. Germline trimming cut 4 bases from V and 3 bases from J; bases unmatched to any gene: 2. DNA for the CDR3: TGTGCCAGCAGCTGGGGGACAGGGGGCTACGAGCAGTACTTC. It encodes CASSWGTGGYEQYF.

This clonotype was counted a few times. This chain uses TRBV6-1 with TRBJ1-1; no definite D call. The CDR3 contains 12 residues. Germline CDR1 is MNHNS and CDR2 is SASEGT. Trimming pared 8 bases from V and 5 bases from J, leaving 12 bases between. The CDR3 nucleotides read TGTGCCAGCGCCAGATCGGGGACTGAAGCTTTCTTT. It specifies CASARSGTEAFF.

The V gene is TRBV20-1, the J gene TRBJ2-1, with D possibly TRBD2 on 6 matching bases. Germline V CDR1 and CDR2: DFQATT, SNEGSKA (reference sequence). This CDR3 comprises 15 residues. Deletions cut 3 bases from V and 1 base from J, with 13 bases between. The CDR3 sequence is CSASSGEESYNEQFF. The CDR3 coding sequence is TGCAGTGCTAGCTCTGGGGAGGAATCCTACAATGAGCAGTTCTTC.

The genes are TRBV11-2 and TRBJ2-7, with D unclear. The germline gives CDR1 SGHAT, CDR2 FQNNGV. The V and J ends lost 4 bases and 0 bases respectively, with 10 bases between them. The CDR3 loop spans 14 amino acids. As DNA, the CDR3 is TGTGCCAGCAGCTCGTCGGTACCCTCCTACGAGCAGTACTTC. Translated, it gives CASSSSVPSYEQYF.

This clonotype was seen a handful of times. The V gene is TRBV7-9, the J gene TRBJ2-2; 8 bases line up with TRBD1. This CDR3 region has 16 residues. Germline values: CDR1 SEHNR, CDR2 FQNEAQ (reference sequence). V shed 5 bases and J 7 bases; nucleotides not matched to a gene: 12. CDR3 sequence (DNA): TGTGCCAGCAGCCCTCCGGGACAGGAAGTCGGCGGGGAGCTGTTTTTT. As protein: CASSPPGQEVGGELFF.